A selection of T cell receptor beta chains follows, all from one sample in a study of blood T cell repertoires in COVID-19. Method: immunoSEQ multiplex PCR; TCRdb's copy keeps in-frame clones and lacks some. The sample lists hundreds of thousands of clones, around 83% occurring once. The sample taken for sequencing was PBMCs or T cells enriched from blood (not recorded which). These receptors all come from a man aged 40-49 years who had been exposed to COVID-19. The CDR3 runs from the conserved cysteine through the conserved F or W. Each record gives: D gene, clone size, V gene, J gene, CDR3 DNA, CDR3 protein. A D gene is named only where the DNA matches it firmly. Some rows have no size entry. The others give once, few or many, or a class for an expanded clone.

.	.	TRBV25-1	TRBJ2-5	TGTGCCAGCAGTGAATCAAGGAGGGGATTAGTGCGGGAGACCCAGTACTTC	CASSESRRGLVRETQYF
.	.	TRBV2	TRBJ1-5	TGTGCCAGCTCCGCCACGGGGGGGATTCAGCCCCAGCATTTT	CASSATGGIQPQHF
TRBD2	.	TRBV3-1/TRBV3-2	TRBJ2-2	TGTGCCAGCAGCCAAGGACCCTTTCAAGCGGGAGAGAGAACGAACACCGGGGAGCTGTTTTTT	CASSQGPFQAGERTNTGELFF
.	.	TRBV20-1	TRBJ2-5	TGCAGTGCAACCCTTGGGAGGACCCAGTACTTC	CSATLGRTQYF
.	.	TRBV27	TRBJ2-6	TGTGCCAGCAGCTCACTGGGAGGTGGGGCCAACGTCCTGACTTTC	CASSSLGGGANVLTF
TRBD1	.	TRBV10-1	TRBJ1-3	TGCGCCAGCAGCGGCGGGACAGGGGAAGGAATCTACGCTGGAAACACCATATATTTT	CASSGGTGEGIYAGNTIYF
TRBD2	.	TRBV4-2	TRBJ2-7	TGTGCCAGCAGCCAAGGGTCCGCGCGGGAGGGCTACGAGCAGTACTTC	CASSQGSAREGYEQYF
.	.	TRBV11-2	TRBJ1-1	TGTGCCAGCAGCTTAGGGGCGGGAGAAGCTTTCTTT	CASSLGAGEAFF
.	.	TRBV7-6	TRBJ1-3	TGTGCCAGCAGCTTAATGAGTAACGCAAACACCATATATTTT	CASSLMSNANTIYF
.	.	TRBV6-5	TRBJ2-7	TGTGCCAGCAGTTTTGACGACATAGCTGGGGCCGAGCAGTACTTC	CASSFDDIAGAEQYF
.	.	TRBV18	TRBJ1-4	TGTGCCAGCTCACTAGGGAGGTCGTTCACAAATGAAAAACTGTTTTTT	CASSLGRSFTNEKLFF
TRBD1	.	TRBV5-4	TRBJ1-2	TGTGCCAGCAGCGAGGACAGGGGATACTATGGCTACACCTTC	CASSEDRGYYGYTF
.	.	TRBV5-5	TRBJ1-2	TGTGCCAGCAGCTTGGGGACAGCAGCCCTTAACTATGGCTACACCTTC	CASSLGTAALNYGYTF
TRBD1	.	TRBV15	TRBJ1-2	TGTGCCACCAGCAGAGAACTGACAGGGGCCTATGGCTACACCTTC	CATSRELTGAYGYTF
TRBD2	.	TRBV25-1	TRBJ2-7	TGTGCCAGCAGTGAAATGGCGGGAGGGAACGAGCAGTACTTC	CASSEMAGGNEQYF
.	.	TRBV7-9	TRBJ1-1	TGTGCCAGCAGCTTAGGGTCGGGGGGCCTCAAAATGGTTGAAGCTTTCTTT	CASSLGSGGLKMVEAFF
TRBD1	.	TRBV7-9	TRBJ1-2	TGTGCCAGCAGCATCCGGGACAGGGACTATGGCTACACCTTC	CASSIRDRDYGYTF
TRBD1	.	TRBV9	TRBJ1-2	TGTGCCAGCAGCGTCCACAGGGGGCGAGGCTACACCTTC	CASSVHRGRGYTF
.	.	TRBV25-1	TRBJ2-7	TGTGCCAGCGGCCACTACGAGCAGTACTTC	CASGHYEQYF
.	.	TRBV12-3/TRBV12-4	TRBJ1-2	TGTGCCAGCAACCTGGGAGGATATGGCTACACCTTC	CASNLGGYGYTF
.	.	TRBV9	TRBJ2-7	TGTGCCAGCAGCGCGGGGGGCAGCGAGGGGAAGGAGCACTTC	CASSAGGSEGKEHF
TRBD2	many	TRBV5-1	TRBJ2-1	TGCGCCAGCAGCTTGATGGTAGCGGGGTACAATGAGCAGTTCTTC	CASSLMVAGYNEQFF
.	.	TRBV11-1	TRBJ2-5	TGTGCCAGCAGCTTAGCGGTACAGACTACTCAAGAGACCCAGTACTTC	CASSLAVQTTQETQYF
.	.	TRBV29-1	TRBJ2-2	TGCAGCGTTGACAGGGACACCGGGGAGCTGTTTTTT	CSVDRDTGELFF
.	.	TRBV7-6	TRBJ2-5	TGTGCCAGCAGCTTTTGGGTGAGGGAGACCCAGTACTTC	CASSFWVRETQYF
.	.	TRBV5-1	TRBJ1-2	TGCGCCAGCAGACTCACCTGGGGGGCTAACTATGGCTACACCTTC	CASRLTWGANYGYTF
.	few	TRBV6-5	TRBJ2-7	TGTGCCAGCAGTAGGCGGTACATGTTGGTCGACGAGCAGTACTTC	CASSRRYMLVDEQYF
.	few	TRBV7-3	TRBJ1-1	TGTGCCAGCAGCAAGGACACTTGGATGGCTGAAGCTTTCTTT	CASSKDTWMAEAFF
.	few	TRBV12-3/TRBV12-4	TRBJ1-2	TGTGCCAGCAGCCCGGTAGTTGGTGGCTACACCTTC	CASSPVVGGYTF
TRBD2	few	TRBV30	TRBJ2-4	TGTGCCTATAGGACTAGCGGAAACATTCAGTACTTC	CAYRTSGNIQYF
TRBD1	.	TRBV19	TRBJ1-5	TGTGCCAGTAGTATAGATACCACCGGGACAGGGCGAAGAGATCAGCCCCAGCATTTT	CASSIDTTGTGRRDQPQHF
.	.	TRBV11-1	TRBJ2-1	TGTGCCAGCAGCCCCCGAGTGGGGAGCTCCTACAATGAGCAGTTCTTC	CASSPRVGSSYNEQFF
.	.	TRBV9	TRBJ1-1	TGTGCCAGCAGCGCCCTGGGGGGGGCGTACACTGAAGCTTTCTTT	CASSALGGAYTEAFF
.	.	TRBV6-5	TRBJ1-5	TGTGCCAGCAGCCCCCAGGGGCACCAAATGCCCCAGCATTTT	CASSPQGHQMPQHF
TRBD1	.	TRBV11-3	TRBJ2-3	TGTGCCAGCAGCTCAACAGGGACAGGGGGGGATACGCAGTATTTT	CASSSTGTGGDTQYF
TRBD2	once	TRBV29-1	TRBJ2-2	TGCAGCGCCGGGACTAGCTTTTCTTCTGGGGAGCTGTTTTTT	CSAGTSFSSGELFF
TRBD1	.	TRBV24-1	TRBJ1-2	TGTGCCACCAGTCCGGACAGGGACTATGGCTACACCTTC	CATSPDRDYGYTF
TRBD2	.	TRBV5-4	TRBJ2-5	TGTGCCAGCAGCCCCCCGGGACTAGATGTAGAGACCCAGTACTTC	CASSPPGLDVETQYF
.	.	TRBV6-5	TRBJ2-7	TGTGCCAGCAGTTACCTATTCAACTACGAGCAGTACTTC	CASSYLFNYEQYF
.	few	TRBV6-2/TRBV6-3	TRBJ2-7	TGTGCCAGCAGTTACTCGTGGCCGCCCGAGCAGTACTTC	CASSYSWPPEQYF
TRBD2	once	TRBV27	TRBJ2-5	TGTGCCAGCAGTTTACTAGCGGGAGTTACCCAGTACTTC	CASSLLAGVTQYF
.	.	TRBV19	TRBJ1-5	TGTGCCAGTAGAACAACAGGTTCCAATCAGCCCCAGCATTTT	CASRTTGSNQPQHF
.	.	TRBV5-1	TRBJ2-7	TGCGCCAGCAGGCCCCGGTATACCCTCTCCTACGAGCAGTACTTC	CASRPRYTLSYEQYF
.	.	TRBV28	TRBJ1-2	TGTGCCAGCAGTTTAAGGGAGGGCTACACCTTC	CASSLREGYTF
.	.	TRBV3-1/TRBV3-2	TRBJ1-6	TGTGCCAGCAGCCAGGGGCCCAGTTCACCCCTCCACTTT	CASSQGPSSPLHF
.	once	TRBV30	TRBJ2-7	TGTGCCTGGAGTTCTCTCGGGGGTGGAGAGCAGTACTTC	CAWSSLGGGEQYF
.	.	TRBV19	TRBJ1-5	TGTGCCAGTAGTATAGGTTTGTCGACAGTTCAGCCCCAGCATTTT	CASSIGLSTVQPQHF
.	.	TRBV11-3	TRBJ2-2	TGTGCCAGCAGTCTCGGTCTAGCGAACACCGGGGAGCTGTTTTTT	CASSLGLANTGELFF
TRBD1	.	TRBV9	TRBJ1-2	TGTGCCAGCAGCGTAGGACAGGGGGAAGGCTATGGCTACACCTTC	CASSVGQGEGYGYTF
.	.	TRBV7-2	TRBJ2-3	TGTGCCAGCAGCTACACAGGGATCGCAGATACGCAGTATTTT	CASSYTGIADTQYF
.	.	TRBV2	TRBJ1-5	TGTGCCAGCAACTTACAGGGAAAATCGCATCAGCCCCAGCATTTT	CASNLQGKSHQPQHF
.	.	TRBV7-9	TRBJ2-6	TGTGCCAGCAGCGCGCCTGGGGCCAACGTCCTGACTTTC	CASSAPGANVLTF
.	.	TRBV7-9	TRBJ1-2	TGTGCCAGCAGCTTAGCAGGGGATCTAGGAAGTGGCTACACCTTC	CASSLAGDLGSGYTF
TRBD1	few	TRBV11-3	TRBJ1-2	TGTGCCAGCAGCAGACCGACAGGGAATGGCTACACCTTC	CASSRPTGNGYTF